These T cell receptor beta chains were read from a single sample in a study of cytomegalovirus exposure and HLA in healthy donors. Method: immunoSEQ multiplex PCR; TCRdb's copy keeps in-frame clones and lacks some. The sample yields around 170,000 clones, around 80% seen once. The sample comprised PBMCs. These receptors were collected from a woman in her fifties or sixties in good health and CMV-seropositive. Each CDR3 is given with its conserved first and last residue. Fields, in order: V gene, J gene, CDR3 protein.

v_call: TRBV5-6; j_call: TRBJ2-5; cdr3_aa: CASSLFRRGGGEQYF
v_call: TRBV7-2; j_call: TRBJ1-1; cdr3_aa: CASSPGGPTEAFF
v_call: TRBV29-1; j_call: TRBJ1-3; cdr3_aa: CSVAKITGSSGNTIYF
v_call: TRBV7-9; j_call: TRBJ2-3; cdr3_aa: CASSPRTGRTDTQYF
v_call: TRBV7-9; j_call: TRBJ1-2; cdr3_aa: CASSLDSNYGYTF
v_call: TRBV9; j_call: TRBJ2-1; cdr3_aa: CSSSAGGVNEQFF
v_call: TRBV6-5; j_call: TRBJ1-1; cdr3_aa: CASSSWDRDEAFF
v_call: TRBV4-3; j_call: TRBJ1-5; cdr3_aa: CASSQDSHSSGQPQHF
v_call: TRBV19; j_call: TRBJ2-5; cdr3_aa: CASSKGAGETQYF
v_call: TRBV18; j_call: TRBJ2-1; cdr3_aa: CASSPTVGQGNHNEQFF
v_call: TRBV11-3; j_call: TRBJ2-7; cdr3_aa: CASSKGQGLGEQYF
v_call: TRBV5-1; j_call: TRBJ2-3; cdr3_aa: CASDRAGAGDTQYF
v_call: TRBV7-2; j_call: TRBJ2-7; cdr3_aa: CASSLGSGFWVYEQYF
v_call: TRBV4-1; j_call: TRBJ2-5; cdr3_aa: CASSPRGGRGQETQYF
v_call: TRBV27; j_call: TRBJ2-5; cdr3_aa: CASSSGWESGNKETQYF
v_call: TRBV9; j_call: TRBJ1-3; cdr3_aa: CASSVGQGAGNTIYF
v_call: TRBV18; j_call: TRBJ1-1; cdr3_aa: CASSPWAGKNTEAFF
v_call: TRBV28; j_call: TRBJ1-4; cdr3_aa: CASTQDRFNEKLFF
v_call: TRBV27; j_call: TRBJ2-3; cdr3_aa: CASSLSSQGNTDTQYF
v_call: TRBV5-4; j_call: TRBJ1-5; cdr3_aa: CASSQGDRDQPQHF
v_call: TRBV7-9; j_call: TRBJ2-2; cdr3_aa: CASSSSGGAAGELFF
v_call: TRBV19; j_call: TRBJ1-2; cdr3_aa: CASRFRANYGYTF
v_call: TRBV27; j_call: TRBJ1-4; cdr3_aa: CASRTGDEKLFF
v_call: TRBV7-9; j_call: TRBJ2-5; cdr3_aa: CASSFPDSVVETQYF